The TCR beta chain described here comes from a study of T cells after yellow fever vaccination. Findings and caveats of the study: Boosting was followed by the reappearance of most primary-vaccination clones (under 97% CD4, 85% to 90% CD8). Abundant contaminating clonotypes from the bulk population could appear in FACS-sorted repertoires. Clonotypes shared by both compartments, CD4 and CD8, made up a small share.

V was clipped by 1 base and J by 8 bases, with 9 bases between them. CDR3 length: 13 amino acids. Germline values: CDR1 SGHKS, CDR2 YYEKEE (reference sequence). This clonotype was seen ten or more times. As yet, its antigen is unknown. A 5'RACE template-switching step, the method used to make TCR cDNA, added a universal primer site and UMIs. TCRdb called the 5' RACE reads again in MiXCR, with one record for every CDR3 protein. Of roughly 520,000 distinct CDR3 sequences listed, around a fifth are singletons. The rearrangement uses TRBV5-5 and TRBJ2-2; D remains unclear. The sequence was obtained from a man aged 18 to 29 who received the YFV17D yellow fever vaccine. The starting material was PBMCs, obtained less than 25 days after the first yellow fever vaccination. Here the CDR3 reads CASSLSGLGELFF. CDR3 sequence (DNA): TGTGCCAGCAGCTTGTCCGGGTTGGGGGAGCTGTTTTTT.